These 9 T cell receptor beta chains came from one sample sequenced in a study of identical twins. TCRdb redid the calling of the 5' RACE reads with MiXCR, one entry per CDR3 protein. The sample has 250,000 or so distinct CDR3 sequences, roughly 8% seen once. These data also formed part of another study, on yellow fever vaccine responses in identical twins.

The material sequenced was CD8+ T cells sorted from blood. These TCRs come from a young woman in good health.

In regard to this clonotype: A much larger clone differs from this one at a single base, so this may be a read error. The chain links TRBV12-3 or TRBV12-4 to TRBJ2-2, with TRBD1 as a possible D gene (6 bases). The length of the CDR3 is 14 residues. Trimming shortened V by 7 bases and J by 1 base, and 10 bases separated the two germline ends. The CDR3 sequence: CASIADRNTGELFF. Here the CDR3 DNA reads TGTGCCAGCATTGCGGACAGGAACACCGGGGAGCTGTTTTTT.

V gene TRBV4-3 combines with J gene TRBJ2-7, with 7 bases matching TRBD1. The CDR3 length is 16 residues. The junction had 13 bases not matched to a gene; V was cut back by 5 bases and J by 3 bases. Per germline, CDR1 LGHNA and CDR2 YSLEER. In DNA, the CDR3 is TGCGCCAGCAGCGTCAACCGGGACAGCCTTTACTACGAGCAGTACTTC. This translates into CASSVNRDSLYYEQYF.

The chain carries TRBV12-3 or TRBV12-4 and TRBJ2-3; the match to TRBD1 covers 8 bases. V lost 2 bases and J lost 0; bases outside the gene matches: 1. This CDR3 region has 15 residues. CDR3 residues: CASSLQGASTDTQYF. The CDR3, as DNA: TGTGCCAGCAGTTTACAGGGGGCTAGCACAGATACGCAGTATTTT.

This clonotype showed up just a few times. The chain combines TRBV4-1 with TRBJ1-6; the match to TRBD1 covers 9 bases. V gave up 4 bases and J gave up 9 bases; unmatched junction bases: 1. Looked up from germline, CDR1 is MGHRA and CDR2 is YSYEKL. This CDR3 has 13 amino acids. The DNA of the CDR3 is TGCGCCAGCAGCCGGACAGGGGCTTCACCCCTCCACTTT. Protein sequence: CASSRTGASPLHF.

The table lists this clonotype with many counts. The chain combines TRBV12-3 or TRBV12-4 with TRBJ2-2, with 8 bases identical to TRBD2. V lost 3 bases and J lost 6; bases outside the gene matches: 6. This CDR3 has 15 amino acids. In DNA form, the CDR3 reads TGTGCCAGCAGTTTGATGGGACTAGACCCCGGGGAGCTGTTTTTT. It translates to CASSLMGLDPGELFF.

The chain combines TRBV6-2 or TRBV6-3 with TRBJ2-1; 7 positions match TRBD1. The ends lost 6 bases at V and 0 bases at J; junction bases unmatched: 11. The CDR3 spans 17 residues. CDR1 and CDR2 from the germline V gene are MNHEY and SVGEGT. As DNA, the CDR3 is TGTGCCAGCAGGGCCGAAACAGGGGAAAGCTCCTACAATGAGCAGTTCTTC. Protein: CASRAETGESSYNEQFF.

This clonotype was observed at least ten times. The chain uses TRBV28 and TRBJ2-5; no clear D. Trimming took 5 bases from V and 3 from J, leaving 19 bases between them. Per the germline V gene, CDR1 is MDHEN and CDR2 is SYDVKM. The CDR3 sequence is 16 residues long. In DNA, the CDR3 is TGTGCCAGCAGTCCCTACTCCAGGAATCTAGAAGAGACCCAGTACTTC. Protein product: CASSPYSRNLEETQYF.

This clonotype turned up a few times. The chain couples TRBV6-5 to TRBJ2-7, with no clear D. Germline V gene lookup returns CDR1 MNHEY and CDR2 SVGAGI. The CDR3 is 11 amino acids. Trimming pared 1 base from V and 7 bases from J, leaving 5 bases between. The CDR3 nucleotides read TGTGCCAGCAGTTACTTGGAGGAGCAGTACTTC. Protein sequence: CASSYLEEQYF.

The rearrangement uses TRBV2 and TRBJ2-7; no clear D gene. The CDR3 contains 12 residues. The germline gives CDR1 SNHLY, CDR2 FYNNEI. The V end lost 7 bases, the J end lost 0 bases, and 7 bases lay between the germline ends. The CDR3 nucleotides are TGTGCCAGCAAGGGCAGCTCCTACGAGCAGTACTTC. Amino acids: CASKGSSYEQYF.